One and the same sample provided the 17 T cell receptor beta chains below, sequenced in a study of T cells in Graves' hyperthyroidism and ophthalmopathy. RNA transcripts gave rise to amplified TCR beta CDR3 regions. TCR CDR3 underwent first-round RT-PCR with the HTBI primer set. Each CDR3 protein gets one entry after TCRdb re-called the multiplex PCR reads with MiXCR. The sample contains hundreds of thousands of distinct CDR3 sequences, roughly 15% of which appear only once. The specimen sequenced was blood. Receptors were obtained from a woman in her thirties or forties with Graves' ophthalmopathy.

This clonotype was seen repeatedly, ten times or more. The chain links TRBV6-2 or TRBV6-3 to TRBJ1-1; TRBD1 is a possible D gene (6 bases). The germline gives CDR1 MNHEY, CDR2 SVGEGT. V gave up 7 bases and J gave up 1 base, with 22 bases separating them. There are 17 residues in the CDR3. The CDR3: CASIEQVQGVGNTEAFF. The DNA for the CDR3 is TGTGCCAGCATCGAGCAGGTACAGGGTGTTGGGAACACTGAAGCTTTCTTT.

At least ten counts were recorded for this clonotype. Its ends do not fully match the called genes, so a read error is possible. The J gene is TRBJ2-7, the V gene TRBV28, with D uncertain. The CDR3 loop spans 12 amino acids. Looked up from germline, CDR1 is MDHEN and CDR2 is SYDVKM. The CDR3, as DNA: TGTGCCAGCAGTTTCGTGCCCCCGGGTTTGAACTTC. It encodes CASSFVPPGLNF.

This clonotype has a handful of counts. The chain combines TRBV28 with TRBJ2-5, with unresolved D. V lost 6 bases and J 5 bases, leaving 16 bases between the germline ends. Looked up from germline, CDR1 is MDHEN and CDR2 is SYDVKM. This CDR3 region has 14 residues. This CDR3 is CASSQGSGQETQYF. The CDR3 coding sequence is TGTGCCAGCAGCCAAGGGTCGGGCCAGGAGACCCAGTACTTC.

This clonotype was detected ten times or more. V usage is TRBV6-1 and J usage is TRBJ2-5; TRBD1 agrees at 9 bases. The junction had 4 bases not matched to a gene; V was cut back by 7 bases and J by 7 bases. In germline, CDR1 is MNHNS, CDR2 SASEGT. This CDR3 is built from 12 residues. The CDR3 nucleotides read TGTGCCAGCACCGGACAGGGGACGACCCAGTACTTC. It encodes CASTGQGTTQYF.

The table lists this clonotype with many counts. The V gene is TRBV27, the J gene TRBJ2-2; no clear D gene. V shed 2 bases and J shed 8 bases, with 12 bases lying between them. CDR1 MNHEY and CDR2 SMNVEV come from the germline V gene (reference sequence). The CDR3 consists of 14 residues. In DNA form, the CDR3 reads TGTGCCAGCAGTTTACCCGTCCACGGTGGGGAGCTGTTTTTT. Residues: CASSLPVHGGELFF.

Ten or more counts support this clonotype. In DNA, the CDR3 is TGCGCCAGCAGCCCCAGGGGGCTCGGGGCGGACACTGAAGCTTTCTTT. Translation gives CASSPRGLGADTEAFF. The rearrangement links TRBV4-1 to TRBJ1-1; 8 positions agree with TRBD1. With 4 bases clipped from V and 3 bases from J, the junction kept 10 bases outside the gene matches. Germline CDR1 reads MGHRA; CDR2 reads YSYEKL. This CDR3 spans 16 amino acids.

In its sample, this clonotype was seen many times. The chain couples TRBV6-1 to TRBJ1-3; D unresolved. V lost 2 bases and J lost 1, with 6 bases in between. CDR3 size: 14 residues. Germline V gives CDR1 MNHNS, CDR2 SASEGT. CDR3 sequence: CASSEFLSGNTIYF. The DNA for the CDR3 is TGTGCCAGCAGTGAATTCCTGTCTGGAAACACCATATATTTT.

This clonotype was counted at least ten times. V and J are TRBV12-3 or TRBV12-4 and TRBJ2-2, with unresolved D. CDR3 length equals 15 residues. Trimming cost V 3 bases and J 5 bases, with 13 bases left between them. Written as DNA, the CDR3 is TGTGCCAGCAGTTTGATGACGAGTATGACCGGGGAGCTGTTTTTT. Translated: CASSLMTSMTGELFF.

The rearrangement links TRBV20-1 to TRBJ2-5, with 11 nucleotides matching TRBD2. Germline V gene sequence: CDR1 DFQATT, CDR2 SNEGSKA (reference sequence). The ends lost 3 bases at V and 5 bases at J; junction bases unmatched: 11. The CDR3 is 16 residues long. CDR3 in DNA: TGCAGTGCTAGCCCGACTAGCGGGGACCGGACGGAGACCCAGTACTTC. This codes for CSASPTSGDRTETQYF.

A remark on this clonotype: A much larger clone sits a single nucleotide away, making a read error possible. The V call is TRBV28, the J call TRBJ2-7, with a possible D match to TRBD2 (6 bases). Germline-derived CDR1 and CDR2 are MDHEN and SYDVKM. V gave up 6 bases and J gave up 2 bases, with 17 bases separating them. The CDR3 has 15 amino acids. CDR3 DNA sequence: TGTGCCAGCAGCCCCGGACTATCGGGACCCTACGAGCAGTACTTC. It specifies CASSPGLSGPYEQYF.

The sample holds many counts of this clonotype. The chain links TRBV20-1 to TRBJ1-5; D unclear. Trimming removed 0 bases at V and 5 bases at J, with 11 bases between. The length of the CDR3 is 14 residues. Germline CDR1 DFQATT, CDR2 SNEGSKA (reference sequence). This chain's CDR3 is CSARDPMEDQPQHF. The CDR3 DNA reads TGCAGTGCTAGAGATCCCATGGAGGATCAGCCCCAGCATTTT.

This clonotype was observed at least ten times. This chain joins TRBV27 and TRBJ2-2; 7 bases are a match to TRBD1. CDR1 MNHEY and CDR2 SMNVEV come from the germline V gene (reference sequence). This CDR3 is 14 amino acids long. J was trimmed by 5 bases and V by 5 bases; bases with no gene match: 5. In DNA, the CDR3 is TGTGCCAGCAGTCGACAGGGTTGGACCGGGGAGCTGTTTTTT. Protein sequence: CASSRQGWTGELFF.

Only a few counts were recorded for this clonotype. The J gene is TRBJ2-3, the V gene TRBV25-1, with D uncertain. The CDR3 consists of 13 residues. V was cut by 3 bases and J by 5 bases, with 9 bases left in between. CDR1 and CDR2 (germline): MGHDK, SYGVNS. CDR3 bases: TGTGCCAGCAGTGACCCAAACATAGATACGCAGTATTTT. It encodes CASSDPNIDTQYF.

At least ten counts were recorded for this clonotype. This chain connects TRBV15 to TRBJ2-7; TRBD2 aligns across 10 bases. The germline V gene encodes CDR1 LNHNV and CDR2 YYDKDF (reference sequence). The CDR3 totals 17 residues. J gave up 2 bases and V 3 bases, and 10 bases lay outside the gene matches. The CDR3 sequence: CATSRELLAGTPYEQYF. The CDR3, as DNA: TGTGCCACCAGCAGGGAACTACTAGCGGGGACCCCCTACGAGCAGTACTTC. Looking up the rest from reference TRBV15 and TRBJ2-7 gives the full variable domain: DAMVIQNPRYQVTQFGKPVTLSCSQTLNHNVMYWYQQKSSQAPKLLFHYYDKDFNNEADTPDNFQSRRPNTSFCFLDIRSPGLGDTAMYLCATSRELLAGTPYEQYFGPGTRLTVT.

This clonotype was counted ten times or more. J is TRBJ1-2 and V is TRBV19; D not resolved. The length of the CDR3 is 14 residues. Trimming stripped 9 bases from V and 5 bases from J, with 19 bases between. The germline V gene encodes CDR1 LNHDA and CDR2 SQIVND (reference sequence). DNA for the CDR3: TGTGCCAGCCAGCTCGCGAGGGAAGGTTATGGCTACACCTTC. Translating it yields CASQLAREGYGYTF.

Regarding this clonotype: Given a much more abundant clone one base away, this may be a read error. V gene TRBV20-1 combines with J gene TRBJ1-2; D is possibly TRBD1 (6 bases). CDR1 and CDR2 (germline): DFQATT, SNEGSKA (reference sequence). This CDR3 region has 14 residues. V lost 1 base and J lost 6, with 15 bases in between. DNA for the CDR3: TGCAGTGCTAGAGGGGTTCGGGGGGCTCATGGCTACACCTTC. Translating it yields CSARGVRGAHGYTF.

This clonotype was counted between two and nine times. The V gene is TRBV11-2, the J gene TRBJ2-2, with D perhaps matching TRBD1 or TRBD2 (5 bases each). V was trimmed by 2 bases and J by 3 bases, leaving 10 bases between them. The length of the CDR3 is 15 residues. Germline assignment: CDR1 SGHAT and CDR2 FQNNGV. The DNA of the CDR3 is TGTGCCAGCAGCTTACTCGGGACCGACACCGGGGAGCTGTTTTTT. Translation gives CASSLLGTDTGELFF.